Listed here are 27 T cell receptor beta chains from one sample, sequenced in a study of cytomegalovirus exposure and HLA in healthy donors. Primers: 60 Vbeta forward and 13 Jbeta reverse. The repertoire was sequenced with immunoSEQ multiplex PCR; TCRdb's copy has only in-frame clones and lacks some. Among about 41,000 clones listed, roughly 80% were seen once. Sequencing input: PBMCs. These receptors all come from a man aged 45-65 years in good health and CMV-seronegative.

V is TRBV6-5 and J is TRBJ1-2; 7 nucleotides line up with TRBD1. Trimming cost V 5 bases and J 4 bases; bases outside gene matches: 7. Germline lookup yields CDR1 MNHEY and CDR2 SVGAGI. The CDR3 runs to 14 residues. This CDR3 reads CASSNRGMSYGYTF. The CDR3 nucleotides are TGTGCCAGCAGTAACAGGGGTATGAGCTATGGCTACACCTTC.

This chain links TRBV6-6 with TRBJ2-3, with 11 bases identical to TRBD1. CDR1 is MNHNY, CDR2 SVGAGI, per germline (reference sequence). V dropped 5 bases and J dropped 9; count of bases not matched to a gene: 7. This CDR3 is built from 14 residues. CDR3 sequence: CASSTDRGRITQYF. The CDR3 DNA is TGTGCCAGCAGTACGGACAGGGGGCGCATCACGCAGTATTTT.

The chain uses TRBV28 and TRBJ2-5; 7 bases map to TRBD2. This CDR3 has 15 amino acids. In germline, CDR1 is MDHEN, CDR2 SYDVKM. Trimming cost V 8 bases and J 2 bases; bases outside gene matches: 11. As DNA, the CDR3 is TGTGCCAGCGTGTCAGCGGGAATCAGTCAAGAGACCCAGTACTTC. Its protein product is CASVSAGISQETQYF.

The genes are TRBV7-9 and TRBJ1-4, with D possibly TRBD1 on 5 matching bases. Germline CDR1 SEHNR, CDR2 FQNEAQ (reference sequence). There are 14 residues in the CDR3. V was trimmed by 6 bases and J by 6 bases, leaving 14 bases between them. This CDR3 reads CASSSDPGDEKLFF. CDR3 DNA sequence: TGTGCCAGCAGTTCCGACCCGGGGGATGAAAAACTGTTTTTT.

This clone was seen once. The J gene is TRBJ1-3, the V gene TRBV27; 7 positions agree with TRBD1. V gave up 6 bases and J gave up 2 bases; unmatched junction bases: 13. CDR3 length: 17 amino acids. Per the germline V gene, CDR1 is MNHEY and CDR2 is SMNVEV (reference sequence). Here the CDR3 DNA reads TGTGCCAGCAGCCGATCTACCGCCGGGACAGCTGGAAACACCATATATTTT. Encoded protein: CASSRSTAGTAGNTIYF.

The chain uses TRBV21-1 and TRBJ2-7; TRBD2 was called by the table and not checked on the DNA. TRBV21-1 is labeled a pseudogene. This CDR3 has 17 residues. The CDR3 region has the DNA TGTGCCAGCAGCAAGGGACTAGCGGGAGAGGGTGGGTACGAGCAGTACTTC. This encodes CASSKGLAGEGGYEQYF.

This clone was recorded a few times. The gene calls are TRBV19 and TRBJ1-2; 9 positions agree with TRBD1. Germline values: CDR1 LNHDA, CDR2 SQIVND (reference sequence). There are 12 residues in the CDR3. Germline trimming cut 6 bases from V and 5 bases from J; bases unmatched to any gene: 1. The CDR3 DNA follows: TGTGCCAGTAGCGGACAGGGGTATGGCTACACCTTC. Translation gives CASSGQGYGYTF.

This chain connects TRBV7-9 to TRBJ1-6; TRBD1 matches at 7 bases. Looked up from germline, CDR1 is SEHNR and CDR2 is FQNEAQ (reference sequence). The CDR3 runs 17 residues. Trimming at V came to 5 bases and at J to 7 bases, leaving 14 bases not matched to a gene. CDR3 protein: CASSRLGGRGVNSPLHF. DNA for the CDR3: TGTGCCAGCAGCCGTTTGGGGGGCAGGGGGGTAAATTCACCCCTCCACTTT. The variable domain in full, completed from reference TRBV7-9 and TRBJ1-6, reads DTGVSQNPRHKITKRGQNVTFRCDPISEHNRLYWYRQTLGQGPEFLTYFQNEAQLEKSRLLSDRFSAERPKGSFSTLEIQRTEQGDSAMYLCASSRLGGRGVNSPLHFGNGTRLTVT.

This clone occurred once. This sequence joins TRBV9 and TRBJ2-2, with D perhaps TRBD1 (5 bases). The CDR3 consists of 14 residues. V gave up 0 bases and J gave up 5 bases, with 8 bases separating them. Germline loops: CDR1 SGDLS, CDR2 YYNGEE. The CDR3 spells CASSVGQTTGELFF. CDR3 DNA: TGTGCCAGCAGCGTAGGACAGACAACCGGGGAGCTGTTTTTT.

J is TRBJ1-1 and V is TRBV21-1. TRBV21-1 has pseudogene status. The CDR3 sequence is 18 residues long. CDR3 region: CASSRRGKGWGGNTEAFF. The CDR3, as DNA: TGTGCCAGCAGCAGAAGGGGAAAAGGGTGGGGGGGAAACACTGAAGCTTTCTTT.

The rearrangement joins TRBV5-1 to TRBJ2-7; the D gene is possibly TRBD1 (6 bases). The germline V gene encodes CDR1 SGHRS and CDR2 YFSETQ. The V end lost 3 bases, the J end lost 7 bases, and 11 bases lay between the germline ends. The CDR3 length is 12 residues. Written as DNA, the CDR3 is TGCGCCAGCAGCTATACAGGGAAAGAGCAGTACTTC. This codes for CASSYTGKEQYF.

This clone was counted a single time. The gene calls are TRBV27 and TRBJ2-5, with 7 nucleotides matching TRBD2. The CDR3 totals 15 residues. Germline CDR1 reads MNHEY; CDR2 reads SMNVEV (reference sequence). J was trimmed by 3 bases and V by 1 base; bases with no gene match: 5. In DNA form, the CDR3 reads TGTGCCAGCAGTTTATTAGGCGGGAGTAAAGAGACCCAGTACTTC. Protein product: CASSLLGGSKETQYF.

The J gene is TRBJ2-2, the V gene TRBV18, with 8 positions matching TRBD1. Germline-derived CDR1 and CDR2 are KGHSH and LQKENI. V trimming: 1 base; J trimming: 6 bases; junction bases outside the gene matches: 7. This CDR3 spans 16 amino acids. CDR3 loop: CASSPRQGSLAGELFF. DNA for the CDR3: TGTGCCAGCTCACCACGACAGGGGAGTTTGGCCGGGGAGCTGTTTTTT.

The V call is TRBV5-1, the J call TRBJ1-1; D might be TRBD1 (6 bases). Germline loops: CDR1 SGHRS, CDR2 YFSETQ. This CDR3 contains 15 residues. V gave up 0 bases and J gave up 0 bases, with 9 bases separating them. As DNA, the CDR3 is TGCGCCAGCAGCTTGGGATCAGGGGTGAACACTGAAGCTTTCTTT. Translated, it gives CASSLGSGVNTEAFF.

This rearrangement joins TRBV9 to TRBJ2-4; D gene uncertain. From germline, CDR1 is SGDLS and CDR2 YYNGEE. With 1 base removed from V and 1 base from J, the gap between germline ends came to 6 bases. CDR3 length equals 14 residues. CDR3 region: CASSVSWAKNIQYF. In DNA form, the CDR3 reads TGTGCCAGCAGCGTAAGCTGGGCCAAAAACATTCAGTACTTC.

This chain connects TRBV18 to TRBJ2-3, with TRBD1 identical over 8 bases. Per the germline V gene, CDR1 is KGHSH and CDR2 is LQKENI. This CDR3 contains 13 residues. V lost 6 bases to trimming and J lost 1 base; unmatched junction nucleotides: 0. The chain's CDR3 is CASSDRGTDTQYF. As DNA, the CDR3 is TGTGCCAGCTCGGACAGGGGCACAGATACGCAGTATTTT.

In its sample, this clone was seen a few times. The chain carries TRBV11-2 and TRBJ2-6, with D unclear. Trimming took off 7 bases at V and 1 base at J, with 8 bases between the two ends. In germline, CDR1 is SGHAT, CDR2 FQNNGV. This CDR3 has 14 amino acids. In DNA, the CDR3 is TGTGCCAGCACCCCTACGTCTGGGGCCAACGTCCTGACTTTC. Protein product: CASTPTSGANVLTF.

The rearrangement joins TRBV18 to TRBJ1-1; possibly TRBD1 for D (5 bases). Trimming took 1 base from V and 1 from J, leaving 13 bases between them. The CDR3 runs to 16 residues. CDR1 and CDR2 from the germline V gene are KGHSH and LQKENI. The CDR3 DNA reads TGTGCCAGCTCACCACTTTCAGGGAGGGCGAACACTGAAGCTTTCTTT. It translates to CASSPLSGRANTEAFF.

This sequence joins TRBV7-8 and TRBJ2-7; D possibly corresponds to TRBD1 (6 bases). The CDR3 is 15 residues long. Deletions cut 4 bases from V and 3 bases from J, with 16 bases between. From germline, CDR1 is SGHVS and CDR2 FQNEAQ. The CDR3 loop reads CASSSRQAYYYEQYF. The CDR3 DNA sequence: TGTGCCAGCAGCTCCCGACAGGCGTACTACTACGAGCAGTACTTC.

The chain links TRBV2 to TRBJ1-1; no clear D. The germline V gene has CDR1 SNHLY and CDR2 FYNNEI. CDR3 length: 15 amino acids. V was clipped by 2 bases and J by 0 bases, with 10 bases between them. Written as DNA, the CDR3 is TGTGCCAGCAGTGAAATGGCCCAAATGAACACTGAAGCTTTCTTT. This encodes CASSEMAQMNTEAFF.

V is TRBV10-2 and J is TRBJ1-4; D perhaps matches TRBD1 (5 bases). Germline CDR1 WSHSY, CDR2 SAAADI. V gave up 8 bases and J gave up 7 bases, with 20 bases separating them. This CDR3 has 15 amino acids. As DNA, the CDR3 is TGCGCCAGCGATCCGGGGGGGGGAAACCGTGAAAAACTGTTTTTT. Translated: CASDPGGGNREKLFF.

On this clone: Mismatch with germline at one junction end may stem from a read error. The chain recombines TRBV18 with TRBJ2-7; weak D call: TRBD2 (5 bases). Germline values: CDR1 KGHSH, CDR2 LQKENI. This CDR3 spans 15 amino acids. The CDR3 protein is CASSPLAGRSCEQYF. In DNA form, the CDR3 reads TGTGCCAGCTCACCCTTGGCGGGCCGATCCTGCGAGCAGTACTTC.

The chain has TRBV7-3 and TRBJ2-3; 9 nucleotides line up with TRBD2. CDR1 is SGHTA, CDR2 FQGTGA, per germline. The CDR3 extends over 15 amino acids. With V trimmed by 6 bases and J by 4 bases, 8 bases remained unmatched. The CDR3 DNA is TGTGCCAGCAGTATGGGGGGACTAGCATCAGATACGCAGTATTTT. It is translated as CASSMGGLASDTQYF.

The V call is TRBV11-1, the J call TRBJ2-3; possibly TRBD2 for D (6 bases). Trimming took 5 bases from V and 0 from J, leaving 15 bases between them. CDR1 and CDR2 from the germline V gene are SGHAT and FQDESV (reference sequence). This CDR3 is 16 amino acids long. CDR3 DNA: TGTGCCAGCAGCCGCGGGACCTCCACTAGCACAGATACGCAGTATTTT. Encoded protein: CASSRGTSTSTDTQYF.

V and J are TRBV18 and TRBJ1-2; 7 nucleotides agree with TRBD1. Germline CDR1 and CDR2: KGHSH and LQKENI. This CDR3 comprises 13 residues. Losses at the gene ends were 4 bases for V and 8 bases for J; bases not matched to a gene: 7. The CDR3 spells CASSQDRMRGYTF. CDR3 DNA: TGTGCCAGCTCACAGGACAGGATGCGAGGCTACACCTTC.

V usage is TRBV6-5 and J usage is TRBJ1-1; no clear D gene. Germline CDR1 and CDR2: MNHEY and SVGAGI. The V end was cut by 2 bases, the J end by 5 bases, with 9 bases between. The CDR3 covers 13 residues. CDR3 in DNA: TGTGCCAGCAGTTACGGCGGGCCAACTGAAGCTTTCTTT. It is translated as CASSYGGPTEAFF.

The chain links TRBV5-4 to TRBJ2-3; TRBD2 matches 8 bases. The CDR3 is 15 residues long. Germline CDR1 is SGHNT and CDR2 is YYREEE (reference sequence). V lost 2 bases, J lost 5 bases, and 7 bases stayed unmatched. The DNA for the CDR3 is TGTGCCAGCAGCTTTTCCGGGGGGGCCCGAGATACGCAGTATTTT. Translating gives CASSFSGGARDTQYF.